The 19 T cell receptor beta chains below were found in one sample sequenced in a study of blood T cell repertoires in COVID-19. Some clones are missing from TCRdb's copy, which holds only in-frame ones; the method was immunoSEQ multiplex PCR. The sample carries 180,000 or so clones, more than 70% recorded once. The sample comprised PBMCs or T cells enriched from blood (not recorded which). All receptors derive from a man in his forties with acute COVID-19.

J is TRBJ2-5 and V is TRBV6-5, with 14 positions matching TRBD2. V trimming: 10 bases; J trimming: 3 bases; junction bases outside the gene matches: 4. The CDR3 sequence is 14 residues long. Germline CDR1 and CDR2: MNHEY and SVGAGI. The CDR3 nucleotides read TGTGCCATCAAGGGACTAGCGGGAGAAGAGACCCAGTACTTC. It codes for CAIKGLAGEETQYF.

The chain links TRBV2 to TRBJ2-7; D perhaps matches TRBD2 (5 bases). CDR3 length: 13 residues. Per the germline V gene, CDR1 is SNHLY and CDR2 is FYNNEI. V dropped 4 bases and J dropped 3 bases, with 10 bases sitting between them. CDR3 nucleotide sequence: TGTGCCAGCAGTGCGACTCGGGACTACGAGCAGTACTTC. This encodes CASSATRDYEQYF. The variable domain in full, completed from reference TRBV2 and TRBJ2-7, reads EPEVTQTPSHQVTQMGQEVILRCVPISNHLYFYWYRQILGQKVEFLVSFYNNEISEKSEIFDDQFSVERPDGSNFTLKIRSTKLEDSAMYFCASSATRDYEQYFGPGTRLTVT.

The chain recombines TRBV6-5 with TRBJ2-7, with a tentative D call TRBD2 (6 bases). The CDR3 has 15 residues. Trimming took 5 bases from V and 3 from J, leaving 17 bases between them. From germline, CDR1 is MNHEY and CDR2 SVGAGI. Written as DNA, the CDR3 is TGTGCCAGCAGTCTTGAGCGGGCCCCATACTACGAGCAGTACTTC. Translation gives CASSLERAPYYEQYF.

The rearrangement links TRBV5-1 to TRBJ1-4; 9 bases are a match to TRBD1. V shed 4 bases and J 6 bases; nucleotides not matched to a gene: 7. The V gene's germline CDR1 is SGHRS and CDR2 YFSETQ. This CDR3 has 15 residues. The CDR3 loop reads CASSAPDRGDEKLFF. The CDR3 DNA sequence: TGCGCCAGCAGCGCTCCGGACAGGGGAGATGAAAAACTGTTTTTT.

V usage is TRBV5-6 and J usage is TRBJ2-2; TRBD1 is a possible D gene (7 bases). Looked up from germline, CDR1 is SGHDT and CDR2 is YYEEEE. Trimming shortened V by 2 bases and J by 7 bases, and 18 bases separated the two germline ends. The CDR3 is 16 residues long. The CDR3 here is CASSFLARQGGGELFF. The CDR3 DNA reads as TGTGCCAGCAGCTTCCTTGCGAGACAGGGAGGCGGGGAGCTGTTTTTT.

The chain has TRBV9 and TRBJ2-7; 8 bases agree with TRBD2. Germline loops: CDR1 SGDLS, CDR2 YYNGEE. V shed 4 bases, J shed 0 bases, and the junction held 9 bases outside the gene matches. CDR3 size: 16 residues. The CDR3 coding sequence is TGTGCCAGCAGCCCCACGGGGGGGCAGAACTCCTACGAGCAGTACTTC. This gives the protein CASSPTGGQNSYEQYF.

This clone was picked up one time. CDR3 nucleotides: TGTGCCAGCAGTTTACTGTCCTACGAGCAGTACTTC. It codes for CASSLLSYEQYF. This sequence joins TRBV27 and TRBJ2-7; D not resolved. Trimming stripped 2 bases from V and 1 base from J, with 3 bases between. The CDR3 runs 12 residues. From germline, CDR1 is MNHEY and CDR2 SMNVEV (reference sequence).

This clone has a handful of counts. The gene calls are TRBV5-4 and TRBJ1-1, with 9 bases that match TRBD1. Germline CDR1 SGHNT, CDR2 YYREEE (reference sequence). The CDR3 is made up of 15 amino acids. Germline trimming cut 4 bases from V and 5 bases from J; bases unmatched to any gene: 9. CDR3 loop: CASSPGQGSRTEAFF. In DNA, the CDR3 is TGTGCCAGCAGCCCGGGACAGGGATCGAGGACTGAAGCTTTCTTT. The variable domain in full, with the rest retrieved from reference TRBV5-4 and TRBJ1-1, is ETGVTQSPTHLIKTRGQQVTLRCSSQSGHNTVSWYQQALGQGPQFIFQYYREEENGRGNFPPRFSGLQFPNYSSELNVNALELDDSALYLCASSPGQGSRTEAFFGQGTRLTVV.

V usage is TRBV2 and J usage is TRBJ1-2; no clear D gene. Trimming removed 3 bases at V and 8 bases at J, with 13 bases between. The CDR3 contains 13 residues. Germline CDR1 is SNHLY and CDR2 is FYNNEI. In DNA form, the CDR3 reads TGTGCCAGCAGTGAGGCCACGGTCGGGGGCTACACCTTC. Translated, it gives CASSEATVGGYTF.

The J gene is TRBJ2-7, the V gene TRBV4-1; 8 bases are a match to TRBD2. Germline values: CDR1 MGHRA, CDR2 YSYEKL. Losses at the gene ends were 3 bases for V and 1 base for J; bases not matched to a gene: 20. The CDR3 totals 20 residues. CDR3 sequence (DNA): TGCGCCAGCAGCCATGAACTAGCGGATCCTCTGACCTATATATCCTACGAGCAGTACTTC. Translated, it gives CASSHELADPLTYISYEQYF.

This clone was seen only once. V and J are TRBV5-1 and TRBJ2-7, with TRBD1 matching over 10 bases. Germline CDR1 and CDR2: SGHRS and YFSETQ. This CDR3 is built from 15 residues. Losses at the gene ends were 3 bases for V and 2 bases for J; bases not matched to a gene: 5. The CDR3 sequence: CASSSVDRGTYEQYF. The CDR3 DNA is TGCGCCAGCAGCTCGGTGGACAGGGGGACCTACGAGCAGTACTTC.

The V and J genes are TRBV28 and TRBJ2-1; D remains unclear. Germline assignment: CDR1 MDHEN and CDR2 SYDVKM. Between the trimmed V and J ends, which lost 4 bases and 3 bases, there was a span of 13 bases. The CDR3 is 15 residues long. The CDR3 coding sequence is TGTGCCAGCAGTTCAGACACTCGGTTCTACAATGAGCAGTTCTTC. This sequence encodes CASSSDTRFYNEQFF.

The chain is built from TRBV29-1 and TRBJ2-1, with TRBD1 identical over 7 bases. The length of the CDR3 is 15 residues. Per the germline V gene, CDR1 is SQVTM and CDR2 is ANQGSEA. After removal of 3 bases from V and 5 bases from J, the junction contained 10 bases not matched to a gene. CDR3: CSVEGTDGANNEQFF. The CDR3, as DNA: TGCAGCGTTGAGGGGACAGATGGGGCGAACAATGAGCAGTTCTTC.

This chain links TRBV7-3 with TRBJ2-7; D is undetermined. This CDR3 spans 13 amino acids. The germline V gene encodes CDR1 SGHTA and CDR2 FQGTGA. Deletions cut 3 bases from V and 5 bases from J, with 11 bases between. CDR3 DNA: TGTGCCAGCAGCTTCGGCAGGCAAGACGAGCAGTACTTC. This sequence encodes CASSFGRQDEQYF.

V is TRBV28 and J is TRBJ2-3; D is uncertain. The CDR3 covers 12 residues. Trimming left V 7 bases short and J 1 base short, with 6 bases between. Germline CDR1 is MDHEN and CDR2 is SYDVKM. CDR3: CASIGRTDTQYF. CDR3 nucleotides: TGTGCCAGCATTGGCCGCACAGATACGCAGTATTTT.

The rearrangement joins TRBV5-4 to TRBJ2-1, with 11 positions matching TRBD2. The ends lost 4 bases at V and 5 bases at J; junction bases unmatched: 8. The CDR3 spans 16 residues. CDR1 and CDR2 (germline): SGHNT, YYREEE (reference sequence). The CDR3 is CASSPRVSGRDNEQFF. The CDR3 coding sequence is TGTGCCAGCAGCCCACGGGTTAGCGGGAGGGACAATGAGCAGTTCTTC.

CDR3 DNA: TGTGCCAGCAGTGCCTATAGGGGCGGGAGTGCTACCGGGGAGCTGTTTTTT. Protein sequence: CASSAYRGGSATGELFF. The chain couples TRBV27 to TRBJ2-2; TRBD2 aligns across 7 bases. Germline CDR1 reads MNHEY; CDR2 reads SMNVEV (reference sequence). V lost 5 bases and J lost 5; bases outside the gene matches: 14. The CDR3 loop spans 17 amino acids.

In its sample, this clone was seen a few times. The chain is built from TRBV12-3 or TRBV12-4 and TRBJ1-5; 7 nucleotides align to TRBD1. Losses at the gene ends were 9 bases for V and 4 bases for J; bases not matched to a gene: 6. The CDR3 runs 13 residues. The CDR3 protein is CASRDRLNQPQHF. The CDR3 DNA reads as TGTGCCAGTCGGGACAGACTAAATCAGCCCCAGCATTTT.

This clone is a singleton in its sample. V and J are TRBV30 and TRBJ1-5; 8 bases agree with TRBD1. The CDR3 extends over 15 amino acids. Trimming took 1 base from V and 5 from J; bases not matched to a gene: 7. Germline CDR1 reads GTSNPN; CDR2 reads SVGIG (reference sequence). CDR3 sequence: CAWSGTGTGYQPQHF. The CDR3 region has the DNA TGTGCCTGGAGTGGAACCGGGACAGGCTATCAGCCCCAGCATTTT. Using reference TRBV30 and TRBJ1-5 for the parts outside the CDR3, the full variable domain is SQTIHQWPATLVQPVGSPLSLECTVEGTSNPNLYWYRQAAGRGLQLLFYSVGIGQISSEVPQNLSASRPQDRQFILSSKKLLLSDSGFYLCAWSGTGTGYQPQHFGDGTRLSIL.